The 27 T cell receptor beta chains given below trace back to one sample, sequenced in a study of blood T cell repertoires in COVID-19. This table comes from immunoSEQ multiplex PCR, and its TCRdb copy is limited to in-frame clones, with some not included. The sample shows 70,000 to 90,000 clones, around two thirds of them seen only once. Sequencing was carried out using peripheral blood. These receptors came from a human donor with acute or convalescent COVID-19. The donor label of this sample is uncertain.

The CDR3 is CATSRDEGYEQYF. The CDR3 DNA is TGTGCCACCAGCAGAGACGAGGGATACGAGCAGTACTTC. The chain carries TRBV15 and TRBJ2-7; D is perhaps TRBD2 (5 bases). Trimming left V 0 bases short and J 4 bases short, with 7 bases between. Germline V gene lookup returns CDR1 LNHNV and CDR2 YYDKDF (reference sequence). The length of the CDR3 is 13 residues.

This clone has just one count. The rearrangement uses TRBV24-1 and TRBJ1-5; 7 positions match TRBD1. The length of the CDR3 is 14 residues. Germline trimming cut 5 bases from V and 4 bases from J; bases unmatched to any gene: 4. CDR1 and CDR2 from the germline V gene are KGHDR and SFDVKD. CDR3 residues: CATSGPQGNQPQHF. CDR3 DNA: TGTGCCACCAGTGGGCCACAGGGGAATCAGCCCCAGCATTTT.

In this sample, this clone turned up a few times. V gene TRBV28 combines with J gene TRBJ1-3; TRBD1 might be the D (5 bases). Per the germline V gene, CDR1 is MDHEN and CDR2 is SYDVKM. This CDR3 is built from 15 residues. CDR3 residues: CATLPPSGPGNTIYF. The DNA of the CDR3 is TGTGCAACGCTCCCCCCCTCAGGGCCTGGAAACACCATATATTTT.

The chain couples TRBV5-1 to TRBJ1-1; D is uncertain. V was trimmed by 1 base and J by 4 bases, leaving 8 bases between them. Germline assignment: CDR1 SGHRS and CDR2 YFSETQ. The CDR3 is made up of 13 amino acids. The CDR3: CASSLRDTTEAFF. The DNA of the CDR3 is TGCGCCAGCAGCTTGAGAGACACCACTGAAGCTTTCTTT.

The genes are TRBV7-9 and TRBJ2-7, with TRBD1 matching over 7 bases. The CDR3 is 16 amino acids. Germline CDR1 and CDR2: SEHNR and FQNEAQ (reference sequence). V lost 2 bases, J lost 3 bases, and 10 bases stayed unmatched. This CDR3 is CASSLNKGATFYEQYF. For the CDR3, the DNA is TGTGCCAGCAGCTTAAACAAGGGGGCCACTTTCTACGAGCAGTACTTC.

The V and J genes are TRBV15 and TRBJ2-6; maybe TRBD1 (5 bases). Germline values: CDR1 LNHNV, CDR2 YYDKDF (reference sequence). The CDR3 contains 15 residues. V lost 2 bases, J lost 3 bases, and 8 bases lay in between. The CDR3 sequence is CATSRRGNGANVLTF. The CDR3 nucleotides are TGTGCCACCAGCAGAAGGGGAAATGGGGCCAACGTCCTGACTTTC.

The table lists this clone with a few counts. V and J are TRBV28 and TRBJ1-2; D gene uncertain. The germline CDR1 and CDR2 sequences are MDHEN and SYDVKM. Deletions cut 1 base from V and 5 bases from J, with 5 bases between. The CDR3 is 12 residues long. CDR3 loop: CASSLSLYGYTF. CDR3 in DNA: TGTGCCAGCAGTTTATCTCTTTATGGCTACACCTTC.

This rearrangement joins TRBV2 to TRBJ1-5; D uncertain. Germline V gene data show CDR1 as SNHLY and CDR2 as FYNNEI. V dropped 6 bases and J dropped 4 bases, with 13 bases sitting between them. The CDR3 is 14 amino acids. CDR3 protein: CASRVHGPNQPQHF. Here the CDR3 DNA reads TGTGCCAGCAGGGTTCATGGGCCTAATCAGCCCCAGCATTTT.

This chain uses TRBV11-2 with TRBJ2-4; D gene unclear. Between the trimmed V and J ends, which lost 7 bases and 5 bases, there was a span of 12 bases. Germline assignment: CDR1 SGHAT and CDR2 FQNNGV. The CDR3 totals 13 residues. As DNA, the CDR3 is TGTGCCAGCAAATCATTCTCGGAAAACATTCAGTACTTC. It yields the protein CASKSFSENIQYF.

This CDR3 is CASGKRTNVLTF. DNA of the CDR3: TGTGCCAGTGGGAAGCGGACCAACGTCCTGACTTTC. V and J are TRBV12-3 or TRBV12-4 and TRBJ2-6, with a tentative D call TRBD2 (5 bases). Trimming took 9 bases from V and 8 from J, leaving 11 bases between them. The CDR3 consists of 12 residues.

The gene calls are TRBV11-2 and TRBJ2-7, with D possibly being TRBD1 (6 bases). CDR1 is SGHAT, CDR2 FQNNGV, per germline. The CDR3 extends over 14 amino acids. Trimming left V 0 bases short and J 3 bases short, with 9 bases between. DNA of the CDR3: TGTGCCAGCAGCTTAGACAGGGGTTTCTACGAGCAGTACTTC. Translated, it gives CASSLDRGFYEQYF.

This chain uses TRBV3-1 (or the pseudogene TRBV3-2) with TRBJ1-1; D uncertain. The V gene lost 0 bases and the J gene lost 8 bases, with 13 bases spanning the gap. The CDR3 totals 14 residues. Germline V gene sequence: CDR1 LGHDT, CDR2 YNNKEL (reference sequence). The CDR3 here is CASSQEAVRGEAFF. CDR3 DNA sequence: TGTGCCAGCAGCCAAGAAGCAGTGAGAGGGGAAGCTTTCTTT.

About this clone itself: Within the sample, other DNA sequences also encode this same CDR3. V is TRBV5-1 and J is TRBJ1-5, with a weak D call TRBD1 (6 bases). The germline V gene encodes CDR1 SGHRS and CDR2 YFSETQ. This CDR3 spans 14 amino acids. V was clipped by 0 bases and J by 4 bases, with 8 bases between them. The chain's CDR3 is CASSLEGGNQPQHF. The CDR3 bases are TGCGCCAGCAGCTTGGAGGGGGGGAATCAGCCCCAGCATTTT.

The J gene is TRBJ2-3, the V gene TRBV6-2 or TRBV6-3, with 12 positions matching TRBD2. After removal of 4 bases from V and 2 bases from J, the junction contained 13 bases not matched to a gene. The CDR3 runs to 19 residues. The germline V gene encodes CDR1 MNHEY and CDR2 SVGEGT. CDR3 DNA: TGTGCCAGCAGTTCCAACGGGGCCCGGACTAGCGGGGCCACAGATACGCAGTATTTT. It specifies CASSSNGARTSGATDTQYF.

This clone showed up just once. The V call is TRBV2, the J call TRBJ2-7; the match to TRBD1 covers 7 bases. With V trimmed by 6 bases and J by 2 bases, 4 bases remained unmatched. Germline V gene sequence: CDR1 SNHLY, CDR2 FYNNEI. The CDR3 contains 13 residues. The CDR3 DNA is TGTGCCAGCAGCCCGACAGGGACCTACGAGCAGTACGTC. Translated, it gives CASSPTGTYEQYV.

V and J are TRBV6-5 and TRBJ2-1; D is possibly TRBD2 (5 bases). V lost 7 bases and J 9 bases, leaving 22 bases between the germline ends. CDR1 is MNHEY and CDR2 is SVGAGI in the germline V gene. The CDR3 covers 15 residues. The DNA of the CDR3 is TGTGCCAGCACCCGTGGGTTGTCAGTGGGGAGTGAGCAGTTCTTC. Translated: CASTRGLSVGSEQFF.

V and J are TRBV5-1 and TRBJ2-3, with 8 bases lining up with TRBD2. The V gene's germline CDR1 is SGHRS and CDR2 YFSETQ. The CDR3 has 16 amino acids. J was trimmed by 0 bases and V by 4 bases; bases with no gene match: 7. The CDR3: CASSPPAGGSTDTQYF. The CDR3 DNA follows: TGCGCCAGCAGCCCCCCGGCGGGAGGCAGCACAGATACGCAGTATTTT.

The V gene is TRBV20-1, the J gene TRBJ2-7; TRBD2 matches at 13 bases. This CDR3 is 16 amino acids long. Trimming at V came to 3 bases and at J to 6 bases, leaving 11 bases not matched to a gene. Germline CDR1 DFQATT, CDR2 SNEGSKA (reference sequence). In nucleotides, the CDR3 is TGCAGTGCTAGTCCCCTCGGGACTAGCGGGATCGGCGAGCAGTACTTC. This sequence encodes CSASPLGTSGIGEQYF.

The chain's CDR3 is CASSSPDRRTEAFF. CDR3 bases: TGTGCCAGCAGCTCCCCGGACAGGAGGACTGAAGCTTTCTTT. The chain has TRBV7-9 and TRBJ1-1, with 7 nucleotides matching TRBD1. This CDR3 has 14 amino acids. Germline values: CDR1 SEHNR, CDR2 FQNEAQ (reference sequence). V lost 4 bases, J lost 5 bases, and 7 bases stayed unmatched.

The chain combines TRBV6-4 with TRBJ1-2; weak D call: TRBD1 (5 bases). Trimming left V 0 bases short and J 8 bases short, with 16 bases between. This CDR3 is built from 15 residues. Germline V CDR1 and CDR2: MRHNA, SNTAGT. In nucleotides, the CDR3 is TGTGCCAGCAGTGACTCTGCTACAGGCGCGGGGGGCTACACCTTC. Translation gives CASSDSATGAGGYTF.

This clone has a count of ten or more. V and J are TRBV6-6 and TRBJ2-1; D gene uncertain. V was trimmed by 6 bases and J by 8 bases, leaving 11 bases between them. CDR1 and CDR2 from the germline V gene are MNHNY and SVGAGI (reference sequence). The CDR3 totals 12 residues. The DNA for the CDR3 is TGTGCCAGCAGCCAGTGGAGATATGAGCAGTTCTTC. Residues: CASSQWRYEQFF.

V gene TRBV29-1 combines with J gene TRBJ1-1; D call uncertain. V gave up 5 bases and J gave up 2 bases, with 6 bases separating them. This CDR3 contains 11 residues. CDR1 and CDR2 from the germline V gene are SQVTM and ANQGSEA. CDR3: CSVQENTEAFF. The CDR3 DNA reads as TGCAGCGTTCAGGAAAACACTGAAGCTTTCTTT.

The chain has TRBV24-1 and TRBJ2-2, with a weak D call TRBD2 (5 bases). The V gene's germline CDR1 is KGHDR and CDR2 SFDVKD. This CDR3 spans 16 amino acids. Trimming took 3 bases from V and 0 from J, leaving 10 bases between them. The DNA for the CDR3 is TGTGCCACCAGTGATCGGACTGGACCGAACACCGGGGAGCTGTTTTTT. Translation: CATSDRTGPNTGELFF.

V gene TRBV20-1 combines with J gene TRBJ1-4; D possibly corresponds to TRBD1 (6 bases). The germline V gene has CDR1 DFQATT and CDR2 SNEGSKA (reference sequence). Trimming removed 3 bases at V and 7 bases at J, with 24 bases between. The CDR3 is 17 amino acids. CDR3 region: CSASWAVAGGPGEKLFF. The CDR3 DNA follows: TGCAGTGCTAGTTGGGCGGTAGCGGGGGGGCCTGGTGAAAAACTGTTTTTT.

This rearrangement joins TRBV5-4 to TRBJ1-1; unclear D gene. V was clipped by 1 base and J by 1 base, with 5 bases between them. The CDR3 has 13 amino acids. Per germline, CDR1 SGHNT and CDR2 YYREEE (reference sequence). CDR3 DNA sequence: TGTGCCAGCAGCTTGCCGGGGAACACTGAAGCTTTCTTT. Amino acid sequence: CASSLPGNTEAFF.

The chain combines TRBV20-1 with TRBJ1-3, with 7 bases aligning to TRBD1. Germline loops: CDR1 DFQATT, CDR2 SNEGSKA (reference sequence). The junction had 6 bases not matched to a gene; V was cut back by 3 bases and J by 4 bases. The CDR3 has 14 amino acids. CDR3 residues: CSASASQGGNTIYF. The CDR3 DNA is TGCAGTGCTAGTGCTTCACAGGGGGGAAACACCATATATTTT.

This chain uses TRBV20-1 with TRBJ2-7; 7 bases are a match to TRBD1. The CDR3 runs 14 residues. CDR1 and CDR2 from the germline V gene are DFQATT and SNEGSKA (reference sequence). Trimming cost V 3 bases and J 0 bases; bases outside gene matches: 5. The CDR3 spells CSASPGGSSYEQYF. CDR3 bases: TGCAGTGCTAGTCCAGGGGGTAGCTCCTACGAGCAGTACTTC.